The entry that follows covers one T cell receptor beta chain sequence. The antigen it binds to is not known. A much larger clone differs by one base, so this may be a read error. Cells that were CD4+CD25+CD127-/low were isolated as Tregs. Tregs, naive and memory CD4+ T cells from tumor, blood and ipsilateral draining lymph nodes of 5 or 6 breast cancer patients underwent full-length TCR alpha and beta sequencing. Tumor tissue and lymph nodes from ipsilateral axillary dissection were perfused with PBS, minced and digested with collagenase I and hyaluronidase. A purity exceeding 90% was confirmed by FACS for the sorted cell populations. Including the terminal cysteine and phenylalanine, the CDR3 comprises 14 residues. Only the CDR3 DNA is retained, 42 bases long and in frame from the first base. Full-length TCR variable regions were amplified by 5' RACE PCR with constant-region reverse primers, and semi-nested PCR with Nested Universal Primer A was subsequently performed. Using the ReliaPrep RNA Cell Miniprep System, total RNA was extracted, and the SMARTer RACE 5'/3' Kit was then used to reverse transcribe the RNA into 5'RACE-ready cDNA. Multiplex adaptors were used to barcode the full-length TCR alpha and beta libraries, which were then sequenced on an Illumina MiSeq. In the paper's pipeline: Sequencing data were pooled across the five patients for each of nine subset-tissue groups and compared by unsupervised clustering of TCR gene usage. The Morisita-Horn index was used to calculate repertoire similarity, with shared sequences weighted according to their contribution to each repertoire. The raw public data were reprocessed by TCRdb itself: fastp quality trimming at Q25, MiXCR clonotype calling, in-frame beta chains only. Each entry is one CDR3 protein sequence, shown with its most common DNA and genes. The authors' filters were not applied to this entry. The sample table shows thousands of distinct CDR3 sequences, and over 70% are seen once. The top ten hold 4.5% of the sample.

The data stem from a study (dated by TCRdb to 2015 to 2017). In the study overall: The study examined whether tumor-infiltrating Tregs in breast cancer are drawn from blood Tregs or arise in situ by conversion from other CD4+ T cell subsets. Study-level results and caveats: Tumor memory CD4+ T cell TCR gene usage clustered with blood and lymph node memory CD4+ cells and lymph node naive CD4+ cells. Validation in the larger cohort was restricted to a single TCR beta V-J rearrangement rather than whole repertoires. The greatest overlap of tumor-infiltrating Treg TCR alpha and beta sequences was observed with tumor naive CD4+ T cells, followed by blood naive CD4+ T cells.

The specimen sequenced was tumor-infiltrating Tregs sorted from the breast tumor. Recombination joined TRBV12-3 or TRBV12-4 with TRBJ2-1; the best D guess is TRBD2, with 6 bases matching. The source is a female donor with breast cancer. CDR3 loop: CASRVRGNYNEQSF. The DNA reads TGTGCCAGCAGGGTCCGCGGGAACTACAATGAGCAGTCCTTC.